These T cell receptor beta chains were read from a single sample in a study of blood T cell repertoires in COVID-19. Only in-frame clones appear in the TCRdb table, and some are missing; sequencing was by immunoSEQ multiplex PCR. Among about 270,000 clones listed, about 87% were seen once. Specimen: PBMCs or T cells enriched from blood (not recorded which). These receptor sequences come from a woman in her 30s with acute COVID-19. Both conserved end residues are part of each CDR3. The D gene is left open where the match is weak. Clone size appears in some rows only: once, few, many, or a class for an expanded clone.

DNA: TGTGCCAGCATTTCGTTGGGACTAGCCCTAAAGGAGCAGTTCTTC
CDR3: CASISLGLALKEQFF
J: TRBJ2-1
V: TRBV27
size: NA
D: TRBD2

DNA: TGTGCCAGCAGCCGCCCGATGGGAGTTGAGCAGTTCTTC
CDR3: CASSRPMGVEQFF
J: TRBJ2-1
V: TRBV3-1/TRBV3-2
size: once
D: NA

DNA: TGCGCCAGCAGCCAAGAGGGGACAGAGAATTCACCCCTCCACTTT
CDR3: CASSQEGTENSPLHF
J: TRBJ1-6
V: TRBV4-1
size: NA
D: TRBD1

DNA: TGCAGCGTTGATGCAGACAGGCCTGGGGAAGCTTTCTTT
CDR3: CSVDADRPGEAFF
J: TRBJ1-1
V: TRBV29-1
size: NA
D: NA

DNA: TGTGCCAGCAGCTCAGGGGTTTCTGGAAACACCATATATTTT
CDR3: CASSSGVSGNTIYF
J: TRBJ1-3
V: TRBV7-8
size: NA
D: NA

DNA: TGTGCCAGCAGCGGGTGGGGACTAGAGTTTGATGAGCAGTTCTTC
CDR3: CASSGWGLEFDEQFF
J: TRBJ2-1
V: TRBV7-8
size: NA
D: TRBD2

DNA: TGTGCCAGCAGCTTGGCAGTAGCGGGGATAAACACCGGGGAGCTGTTTTTT
CDR3: CASSLAVAGINTGELFF
J: TRBJ2-2
V: TRBV5-4
size: NA
D: TRBD2

DNA: TGTGCCAGCAGTCCCTGGGGACAGGGTGTCTCCTATAATTCACCCCTCCACTTT
CDR3: CASSPWGQGVSYNSPLHF
J: TRBJ1-6
V: TRBV28
size: NA
D: TRBD1

DNA: TGTGCCAGCAGCAAAGCCTCGCGGAACGAGCAGTACTTC
CDR3: CASSKASRNEQYF
J: TRBJ2-7
V: TRBV21-1
size: NA
D: NA

DNA: TGTGCCAGCAGCACCCCTAGCGGGATGAACACCGGGGAGCTGTTTTTT
CDR3: CASSTPSGMNTGELFF
J: TRBJ2-2
V: TRBV9
size: NA
D: TRBD2

DNA: TGTGCCAGCAGGGGACTGTACAATGAGCAGTTCTTC
CDR3: CASRGLYNEQFF
J: TRBJ2-1
V: TRBV6-5
size: NA
D: NA

DNA: TGCGCCAGCAGCGAAGACAGCTCCTACGAGCAGTACTTC
CDR3: CASSEDSSYEQYF
J: TRBJ2-7
V: TRBV5-1
size: NA
D: NA

DNA: TGCAGCGTTGTAAGGGCGGGAGACGGCGAGCAGTACTTC
CDR3: CSVVRAGDGEQYF
J: TRBJ2-7
V: TRBV29-1
size: NA
D: TRBD2

DNA: TGTGCCAGTAGTATGGACACGGACTCTGGAAACACCATATATTTT
CDR3: CASSMDTDSGNTIYF
J: TRBJ1-3
V: TRBV19
size: NA
D: NA

DNA: TGTGCCAGCAGCTATCATACCGGGGGGTATGGCTACACCTTC
CDR3: CASSYHTGGYGYTF
J: TRBJ1-2
V: TRBV7-2
size: few
D: NA

DNA: TGTGCCATCAGTGAGTCGAAAAGGGGGACGGATGAAAAACTGTTTTTT
CDR3: CAISESKRGTDEKLFF
J: TRBJ1-4
V: TRBV10-3
size: NA
D: NA

DNA: TGTGCCATCAGTAAGGACACCGGGACATCATCCTACAATGAGCAGTTCTTC
CDR3: CAISKDTGTSSYNEQFF
J: TRBJ2-1
V: TRBV10-3
size: NA
D: NA

DNA: TGTGCCAGCAGCCGGGGCCTGGACACCGGGGAGCTGTTTTTT
CDR3: CASSRGLDTGELFF
J: TRBJ2-2
V: TRBV6-2/TRBV6-3
size: NA
D: NA

DNA: TGTGCCAGCAGTTTTCAGTACTACGAGCAGTACTTC
CDR3: CASSFQYYEQYF
J: TRBJ2-7
V: TRBV12-3/TRBV12-4
size: NA
D: NA

DNA: TGTGCCAGCAGTTTTCTAGCGGGAGATAGTACAGATACGCAGTATTTT
CDR3: CASSFLAGDSTDTQYF
J: TRBJ2-3
V: TRBV6-5
size: NA
D: TRBD2

DNA: TGTGCCAGCAGCTTAGCGGCGGACAGGGGGCGAGGAGAAGCTTTCTTT
CDR3: CASSLAADRGRGEAFF
J: TRBJ1-1
V: TRBV7-6
size: NA
D: TRBD1

DNA: TGTGCCTGGAGTGTGGGGACAGTGGTTGGTACGCAGTATTTT
CDR3: CAWSVGTVVGTQYF
J: TRBJ2-3
V: TRBV30
size: NA
D: TRBD1

DNA: TGTGCCAGCAGCCAACGACAGGAGAGGGACATTCAGTACTTC
CDR3: CASSQRQERDIQYF
J: TRBJ2-4
V: TRBV3-1/TRBV3-2
size: NA
D: NA

DNA: TGTGCCAGCAGCTTAAGCGGCCTAGCCAAAAACATTCAGTACTTC
CDR3: CASSLSGLAKNIQYF
J: TRBJ2-4
V: TRBV5-6
size: once
D: NA

DNA: TGTGCCAGTAGTATGGCCGGGACAGGGACCTACGAGCAGTACTTC
CDR3: CASSMAGTGTYEQYF
J: TRBJ2-7
V: TRBV19
size: NA
D: TRBD1

DNA: TGTGCCAGCTCCGAACTCAGGGACACTGAAGCTTTCTTT
CDR3: CASSELRDTEAFF
J: TRBJ1-1
V: TRBV18
size: NA
D: NA

DNA: TGTGCCAGCTCACCAAATCAGGGGGGAGATAATTCACCCCTCCACTTT
CDR3: CASSPNQGGDNSPLHF
J: TRBJ1-6
V: TRBV18
size: NA
D: TRBD1

DNA: TGTGCCAGCGGGTCCGGAGCGGGAGTATTCGAGCAGTTCTTC
CDR3: CASGSGAGVFEQFF
J: TRBJ2-1
V: TRBV14
size: NA
D: TRBD2

DNA: TGTGCCAGCAGAGACAGGTTCCGAAGGGCCATTCAGTACTTC
CDR3: CASRDRFRRAIQYF
J: TRBJ2-4
V: TRBV28
size: NA
D: NA

DNA: TGTGCCAGCAGCCCTAATAGCGGGAGAACCCGGAATGAGCAGTTCTTC
CDR3: CASSPNSGRTRNEQFF
J: TRBJ2-1
V: TRBV3-1/TRBV3-2
size: NA
D: TRBD2

DNA: TGTGCCAGTAGCGGCGGGGCGAATCAGCCCCAGCATTTT
CDR3: CASSGGANQPQHF
J: TRBJ1-5
V: TRBV19
size: NA
D: NA

DNA: TGTGCCAGCGGGGGACAGGGCAATCAGCCCCAGCATTTT
CDR3: CASGGQGNQPQHF
J: TRBJ1-5
V: TRBV2
size: NA
D: TRBD1

DNA: TGTGCCAGCAGTTACACAGGGGGCGAGCAGTACTTC
CDR3: CASSYTGGEQYF
J: TRBJ2-7
V: TRBV6-5
size: NA
D: TRBD1

DNA: TGTGCCAGCAGCCAGGGGGCGCGATACGAGCAGTACTTC
CDR3: CASSQGARYEQYF
J: TRBJ2-7
V: TRBV27
size: NA
D: TRBD1

DNA: TGTGCCAGCAGCCGACGGGAGCCCCCTTACGAGCAGTACTTC
CDR3: CASSRREPPYEQYF
J: TRBJ2-7
V: TRBV5-6
size: NA
D: NA